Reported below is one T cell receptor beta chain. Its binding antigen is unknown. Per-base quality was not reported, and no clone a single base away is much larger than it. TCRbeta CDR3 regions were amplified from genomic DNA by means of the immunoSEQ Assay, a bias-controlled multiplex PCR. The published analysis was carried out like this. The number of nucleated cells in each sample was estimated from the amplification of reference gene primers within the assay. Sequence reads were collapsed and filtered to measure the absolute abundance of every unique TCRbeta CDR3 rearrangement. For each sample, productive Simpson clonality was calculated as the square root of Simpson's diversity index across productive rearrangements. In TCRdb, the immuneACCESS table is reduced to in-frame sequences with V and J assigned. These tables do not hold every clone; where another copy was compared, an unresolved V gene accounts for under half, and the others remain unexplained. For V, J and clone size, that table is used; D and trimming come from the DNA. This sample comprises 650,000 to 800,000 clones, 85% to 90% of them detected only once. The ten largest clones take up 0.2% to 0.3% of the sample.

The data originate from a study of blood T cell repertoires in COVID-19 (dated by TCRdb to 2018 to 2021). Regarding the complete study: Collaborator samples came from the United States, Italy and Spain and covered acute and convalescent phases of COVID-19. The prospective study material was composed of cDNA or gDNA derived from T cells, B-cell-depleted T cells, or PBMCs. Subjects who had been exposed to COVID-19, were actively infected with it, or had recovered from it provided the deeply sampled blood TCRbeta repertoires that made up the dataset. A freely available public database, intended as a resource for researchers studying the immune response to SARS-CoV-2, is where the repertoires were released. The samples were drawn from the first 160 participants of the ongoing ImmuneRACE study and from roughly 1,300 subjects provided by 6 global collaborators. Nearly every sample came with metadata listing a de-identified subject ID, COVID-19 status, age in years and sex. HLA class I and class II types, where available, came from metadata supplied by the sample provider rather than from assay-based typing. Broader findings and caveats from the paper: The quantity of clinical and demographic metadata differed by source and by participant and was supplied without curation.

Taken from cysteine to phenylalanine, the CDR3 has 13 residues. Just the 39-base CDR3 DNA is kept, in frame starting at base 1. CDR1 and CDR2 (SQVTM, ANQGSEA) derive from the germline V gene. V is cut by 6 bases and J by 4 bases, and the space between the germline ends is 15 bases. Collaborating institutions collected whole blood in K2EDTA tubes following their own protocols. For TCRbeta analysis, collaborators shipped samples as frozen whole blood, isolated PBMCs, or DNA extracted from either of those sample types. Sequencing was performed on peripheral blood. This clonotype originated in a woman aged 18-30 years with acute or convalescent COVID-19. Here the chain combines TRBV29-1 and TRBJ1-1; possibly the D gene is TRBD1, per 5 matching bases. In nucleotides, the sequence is TGCAGCGTCCGGCGGGGGGATGCCACTGAAGCTTTCTTT. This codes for CSVRRGDATEAFF.